This note documents a single T cell receptor beta chain sequence. The antigen is undetermined. J lost 6 bases, V lost 6 bases, and 13 bases had no gene match. CDR3 length: 16 amino acids. The germline V gene encodes CDR1 KGHSH and CDR2 LQKENI. Sequencing used immunoSEQ multiplex PCR; TCRdb keeps in-frame clones, though not all of them. The sample yields about 37,000 clones, roughly 74% seen once. The sample is drawn from a study of vaccination effects on CD4 cells after COVID-19. Study-level results: After vaccination, at late timepoints, clones induced by infection and by vaccine contracted markedly.

Isolating CD4+ T cells followed less than 12 days of culture. The authors exchanged half the medium for IL-2 medium on days 3 and 7. The chain is built from TRBV18 and TRBJ2-1; 8 bases map to TRBD1. This clonotype was obtained from a human donor who received a COVID-19 vaccine. Sequencing was performed on CD4+ T cells from PBMCs cultured without peptide, taken before COVID-19 vaccination. CDR3: CASSTTLGTGGNEQFF. CDR3 DNA: TGTGCCAGCTCCACCACCTTAGGTACAGGGGGCAATGAGCAGTTCTTC.